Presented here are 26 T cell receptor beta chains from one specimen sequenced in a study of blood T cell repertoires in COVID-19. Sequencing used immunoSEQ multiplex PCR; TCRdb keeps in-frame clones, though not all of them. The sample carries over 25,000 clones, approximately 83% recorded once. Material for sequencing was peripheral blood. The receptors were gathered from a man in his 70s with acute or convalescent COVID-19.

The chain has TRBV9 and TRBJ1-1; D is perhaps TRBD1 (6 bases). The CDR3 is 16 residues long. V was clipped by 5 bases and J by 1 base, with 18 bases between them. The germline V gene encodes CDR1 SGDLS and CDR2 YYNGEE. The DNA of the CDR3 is TGTGCCAGCAGTAAAGCAGGGGCCATGAGGAACACTGAAGCTTTCTTT. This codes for CASSKAGAMRNTEAFF.

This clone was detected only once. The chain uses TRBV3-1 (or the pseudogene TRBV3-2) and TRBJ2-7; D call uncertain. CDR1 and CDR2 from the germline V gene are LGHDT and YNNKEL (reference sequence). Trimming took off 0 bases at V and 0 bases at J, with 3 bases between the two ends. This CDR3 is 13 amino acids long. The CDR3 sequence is CASSQDYSYEQYF. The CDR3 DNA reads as TGTGCCAGCAGCCAAGACTACTCCTACGAGCAGTACTTC.

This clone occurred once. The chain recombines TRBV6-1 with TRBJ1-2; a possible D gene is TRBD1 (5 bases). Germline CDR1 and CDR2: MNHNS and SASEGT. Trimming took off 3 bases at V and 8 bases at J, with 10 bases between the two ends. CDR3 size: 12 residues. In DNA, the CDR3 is TGTGCCAGCAGTGACAGGGTCGGGGGCTACACCTTC. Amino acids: CASSDRVGGYTF.

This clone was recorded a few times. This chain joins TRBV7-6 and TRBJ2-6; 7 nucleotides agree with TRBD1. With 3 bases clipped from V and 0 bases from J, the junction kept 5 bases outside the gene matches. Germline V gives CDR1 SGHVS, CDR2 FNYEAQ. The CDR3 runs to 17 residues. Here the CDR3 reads CASSLRDSLSGANVLTF. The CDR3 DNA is TGTGCCAGCAGCTTGAGGGACAGCCTCTCTGGGGCCAACGTCCTGACTTTC.

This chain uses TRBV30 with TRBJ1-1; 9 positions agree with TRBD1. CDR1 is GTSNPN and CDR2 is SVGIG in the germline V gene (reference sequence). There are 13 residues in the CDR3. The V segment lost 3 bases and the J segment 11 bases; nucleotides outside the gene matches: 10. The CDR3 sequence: CAWRVDRGVGAFF. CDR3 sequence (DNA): TGTGCCTGGAGGGTGGACAGGGGAGTGGGCGCTTTCTTT.

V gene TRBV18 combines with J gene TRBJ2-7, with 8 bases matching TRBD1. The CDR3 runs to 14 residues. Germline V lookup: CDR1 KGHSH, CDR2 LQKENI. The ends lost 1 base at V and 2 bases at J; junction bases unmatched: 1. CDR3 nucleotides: TGTGCCAGCTCACCACTGGGACAGGCCTACGAGCAGTACTTC. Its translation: CASSPLGQAYEQYF.

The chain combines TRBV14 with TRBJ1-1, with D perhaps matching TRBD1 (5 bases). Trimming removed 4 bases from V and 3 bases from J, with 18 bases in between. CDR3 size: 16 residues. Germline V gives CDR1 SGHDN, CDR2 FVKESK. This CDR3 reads CASSPQGRGFDTEAFF. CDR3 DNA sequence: TGTGCCAGCAGCCCCCAGGGTAGGGGTTTTGACACTGAAGCTTTCTTT.

The DNA for the CDR3 is TGTGCCAGCAGAAAATCGGACAGGGAAGGAAACACCATATATTTT. This codes for CASRKSDREGNTIYF. This sequence joins TRBV6-5 and TRBJ1-3, with 8 bases identical to TRBD1. This CDR3 comprises 15 residues. With V trimmed by 6 bases and J by 4 bases, 8 bases remained unmatched. From germline, CDR1 is MNHEY and CDR2 SVGAGI.

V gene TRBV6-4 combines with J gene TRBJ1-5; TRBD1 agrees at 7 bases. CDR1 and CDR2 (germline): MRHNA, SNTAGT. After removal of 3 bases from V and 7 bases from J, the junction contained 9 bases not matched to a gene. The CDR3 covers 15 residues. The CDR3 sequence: CASSESTGSGQPQHF. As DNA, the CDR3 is TGTGCCAGCAGTGAGTCGACAGGGAGCGGCCAGCCCCAGCATTTT.

CDR3 DNA: TGTGCCAGCAGCCAGGAACAGGGCCCCTATGGCTACACCTTC. This encodes CASSQEQGPYGYTF. The V call is TRBV7-2, the J call TRBJ1-2; weak D call: TRBD1 (6 bases). The germline gives CDR1 SGHTA, CDR2 FQGNSA. V shed 5 bases and J shed 4 bases, with 14 bases lying between them. This CDR3 has 14 residues.

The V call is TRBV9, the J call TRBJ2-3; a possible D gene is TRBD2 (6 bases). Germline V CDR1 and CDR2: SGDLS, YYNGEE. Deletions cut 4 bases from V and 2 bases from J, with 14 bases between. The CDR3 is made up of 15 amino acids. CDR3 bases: TGTGCCAGCAGCCCCATGGACTACCACACAGATACGCAGTATTTT. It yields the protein CASSPMDYHTDTQYF.

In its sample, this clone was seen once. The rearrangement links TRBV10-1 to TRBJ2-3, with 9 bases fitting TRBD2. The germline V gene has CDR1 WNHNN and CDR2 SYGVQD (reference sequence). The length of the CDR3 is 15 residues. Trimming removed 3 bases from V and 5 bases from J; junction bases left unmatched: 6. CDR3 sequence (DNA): TGCGCCAGCAGTGATAGCGGGGGCTGGCAAGATACGCAGTATTTT. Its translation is CASSDSGGWQDTQYF.

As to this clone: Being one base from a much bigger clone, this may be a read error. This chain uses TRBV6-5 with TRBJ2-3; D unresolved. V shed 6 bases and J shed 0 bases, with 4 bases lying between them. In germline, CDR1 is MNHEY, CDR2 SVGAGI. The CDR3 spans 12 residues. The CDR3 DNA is TGTGCCAGCAGGACTAGCACAGATACGCAGTATTTT. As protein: CASRTSTDTQYF.

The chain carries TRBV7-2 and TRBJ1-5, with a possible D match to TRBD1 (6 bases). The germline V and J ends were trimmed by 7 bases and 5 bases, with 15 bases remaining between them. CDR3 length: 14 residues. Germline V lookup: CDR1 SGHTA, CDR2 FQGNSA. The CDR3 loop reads CASTQPPGDQPQHF. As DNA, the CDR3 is TGTGCCAGCACCCAACCCCCAGGGGATCAGCCCCAGCATTTT.

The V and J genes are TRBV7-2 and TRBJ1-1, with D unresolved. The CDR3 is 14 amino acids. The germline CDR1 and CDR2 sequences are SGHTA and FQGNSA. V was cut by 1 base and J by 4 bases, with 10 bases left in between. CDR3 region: CASSLGLTGTEAFF. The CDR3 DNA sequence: TGTGCCAGCAGCTTAGGGTTGACGGGCACTGAAGCTTTCTTT.

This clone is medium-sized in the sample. The CDR3 DNA sequence: TGTGCCAGCTCATTTTGGGGGCCCGGGACAGATACGCAGTATTTT. Protein sequence: CASSFWGPGTDTQYF. The V gene is TRBV18, the J gene TRBJ2-3; D is perhaps TRBD1 (6 bases). V was cut by 5 bases and J by 3 bases, with 15 bases left in between. Germline assignment: CDR1 KGHSH and CDR2 LQKENI. This CDR3 comprises 15 residues.

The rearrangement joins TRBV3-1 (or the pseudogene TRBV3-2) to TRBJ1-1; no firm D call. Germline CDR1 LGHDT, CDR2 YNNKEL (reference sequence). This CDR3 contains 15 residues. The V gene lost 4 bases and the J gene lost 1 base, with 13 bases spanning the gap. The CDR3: CASSPAGSRNTEAFF. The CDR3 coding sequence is TGTGCCAGCAGCCCCGCAGGATCGCGGAACACTGAAGCTTTCTTT.

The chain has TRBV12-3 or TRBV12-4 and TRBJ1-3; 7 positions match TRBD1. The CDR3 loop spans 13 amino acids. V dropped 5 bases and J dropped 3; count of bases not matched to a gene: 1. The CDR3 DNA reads TGTGCCAGCAGTGGGACAGATGGAAACACCATATATTTT. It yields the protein CASSGTDGNTIYF.

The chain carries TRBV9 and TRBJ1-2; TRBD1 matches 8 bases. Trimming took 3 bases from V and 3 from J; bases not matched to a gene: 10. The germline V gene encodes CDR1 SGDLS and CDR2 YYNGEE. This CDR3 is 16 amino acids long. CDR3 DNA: TGTGCCAGCAGCGCAGGACAGGGAGGTATCGACTATGGCTACACCTTC. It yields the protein CASSAGQGGIDYGYTF.

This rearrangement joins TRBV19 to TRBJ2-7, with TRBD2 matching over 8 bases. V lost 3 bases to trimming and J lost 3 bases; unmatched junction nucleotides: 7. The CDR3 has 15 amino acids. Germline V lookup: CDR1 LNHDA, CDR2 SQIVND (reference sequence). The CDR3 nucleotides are TGTGCCAGTAGTATCTGGGCGGGAGGAGACTACGAGCAGTACTTC. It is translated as CASSIWAGGDYEQYF.

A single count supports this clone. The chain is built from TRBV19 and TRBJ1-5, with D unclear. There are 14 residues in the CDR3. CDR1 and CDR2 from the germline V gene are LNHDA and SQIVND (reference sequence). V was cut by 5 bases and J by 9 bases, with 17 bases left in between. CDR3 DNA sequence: TGTGCCAGTAGTGAGGTGAGGCTTCTGGGGCCCCAGCATTTT. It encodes CASSEVRLLGPQHF.

For the CDR3, the DNA is TGTGCCAGTAGTATTAGGTTTGGAGGGACTGCAACTAATGAAAAACTGTTTTTT. This translates into CASSIRFGGTATNEKLFF. The J gene is TRBJ1-4, the V gene TRBV19, with TRBD1 as a possible D gene (5 bases). The CDR3 has 18 residues. Germline loops: CDR1 LNHDA, CDR2 SQIVND (reference sequence). Trimming took 3 bases from V and 0 from J, leaving 17 bases between them.

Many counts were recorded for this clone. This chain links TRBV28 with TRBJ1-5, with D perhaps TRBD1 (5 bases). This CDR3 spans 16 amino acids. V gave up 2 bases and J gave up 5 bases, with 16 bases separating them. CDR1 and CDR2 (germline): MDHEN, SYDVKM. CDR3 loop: CASSLPRPTVHQPQHF. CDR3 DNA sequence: TGTGCCAGCAGTTTACCCAGGCCGACAGTTCATCAGCCCCAGCATTTT.

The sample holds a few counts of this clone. Written as DNA, the CDR3 is TGCAGTGCCAGTTCTGGCGTGGAGGGGCAGCCCCAGCATTTT. Protein: CSASSGVEGQPQHF. J is TRBJ1-5 and V is TRBV20-1; tentative D call: TRBD1 (5 bases). Germline CDR1 reads DFQATT; CDR2 reads SNEGSKA (reference sequence). V shed 6 bases and J shed 7 bases, with 19 bases lying between them. This CDR3 has 14 amino acids.

CDR3 residues: CSVRTGAPNEKLFF. The CDR3 DNA reads TGCAGCGTCCGGACAGGGGCACCTAATGAAAAACTGTTTTTT. The chain carries TRBV29-1 and TRBJ1-4; 9 bases are a match to TRBD1. After removal of 6 bases from V and 3 bases from J, the junction contained 5 bases not matched to a gene. The CDR3 has 14 residues. From germline, CDR1 is SQVTM and CDR2 ANQGSEA.

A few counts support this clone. This CDR3 is CASSPGQMYNEQFF. In DNA form, the CDR3 reads TGTGCCAGCAGCCCGGGACAGATGTACAATGAGCAGTTCTTC. The chain links TRBV11-2 to TRBJ2-1; 7 positions match TRBD1. The junction had 5 bases not matched to a gene; V was cut back by 5 bases and J by 4 bases. The CDR3 runs 14 residues. Germline-derived CDR1 and CDR2 are SGHAT and FQNNGV.